A selection of T cell receptor beta chains follows, all from one sample in a study of cytomegalovirus exposure and HLA in healthy donors. The repertoire was sequenced with immunoSEQ multiplex PCR; TCRdb's copy has only in-frame clones and lacks some. In the table there are 100,000 to 150,000 clones, approximately 78% of which are singletons. Sequencing was done on a sample of PBMCs. The receptors here all came from a man aged 25 to 40 in good health and CMV-seropositive. Each CDR3 is given with its conserved first and last residue. The order of the fields is clone size, D gene, V gene, CDR3 protein. The D gene is left open where the match is weak. Clone size is stated in some rows and not others, as once, few, many or a class when expanded.

clone_size: .; d_call: .; v_call: TRBV4-2; cdr3_aa: CASSQDPLPGTYEQYF
clone_size: .; d_call: TRBD1; v_call: TRBV19; cdr3_aa: CASSTVTGGYPEAFF
clone_size: .; d_call: TRBD1; v_call: TRBV28; cdr3_aa: CASSFGTGGYNEQFF
clone_size: .; d_call: TRBD1; v_call: TRBV5-1; cdr3_aa: CASRPNRQGGLNEQYF
clone_size: .; d_call: TRBD1; v_call: TRBV4-3; cdr3_aa: CASSPTGANYGYTF
clone_size: .; d_call: .; v_call: TRBV7-2; cdr3_aa: CASSLAGSGGYTF
clone_size: .; d_call: .; v_call: TRBV4-3; cdr3_aa: CASSGSFDSSGNTIYF
clone_size: .; d_call: TRBD2; v_call: TRBV30; cdr3_aa: CAWSVSGSWGNEQFF
clone_size: .; d_call: .; v_call: TRBV5-6; cdr3_aa: CASSWAFRESEGYTF
clone_size: .; d_call: TRBD1; v_call: TRBV7-3; cdr3_aa: CASSRTGMNTEAFF
clone_size: .; d_call: TRBD2; v_call: TRBV7-8; cdr3_aa: CASSPVNSGSSYEQYF
clone_size: .; d_call: .; v_call: TRBV7-9; cdr3_aa: CASSLSDYEQYF
clone_size: .; d_call: TRBD2; v_call: TRBV7-2; cdr3_aa: CASSSGLAGGPSSTDTQYF
clone_size: .; d_call: .; v_call: TRBV29-1; cdr3_aa: CSVRERFEQYF
clone_size: .; d_call: .; v_call: TRBV7-8; cdr3_aa: CASSLGLEDTEAFF
clone_size: .; d_call: .; v_call: TRBV19; cdr3_aa: CASSMLRQGRGYTF
clone_size: .; d_call: .; v_call: TRBV4-3; cdr3_aa: CASSQDLTDETQYF
clone_size: .; d_call: .; v_call: TRBV5-1; cdr3_aa: CASSADWSYEQFF
clone_size: .; d_call: .; v_call: TRBV7-2; cdr3_aa: CASSLTGWGLVYTGELFF
clone_size: few; d_call: TRBD1; v_call: TRBV7-9; cdr3_aa: CASSSVSPRDRGPGTEAFF
clone_size: .; d_call: .; v_call: TRBV5-1; cdr3_aa: CASSPPTGATNEKLFF
clone_size: few; d_call: TRBD2; v_call: TRBV6-1; cdr3_aa: CASSMGLADYNEQFF
clone_size: .; d_call: .; v_call: TRBV6-1; cdr3_aa: CASSEDWQGTSGYTF
clone_size: few; d_call: TRBD1; v_call: TRBV30; cdr3_aa: CAWFPRTGAEAFF
clone_size: .; d_call: .; v_call: TRBV7-8; cdr3_aa: CASSPDRGLTELFF
clone_size: .; d_call: TRBD1; v_call: TRBV28; cdr3_aa: CASSSFTTTGMEAFF
clone_size: few; d_call: .; v_call: TRBV18; cdr3_aa: CASSPPRQSSYNEQFF
clone_size: .; d_call: .; v_call: TRBV7-8; cdr3_aa: CASSLAGAYNEQFF
clone_size: .; d_call: .; v_call: TRBV28; cdr3_aa: CASSLGRLGALNYGYTF